These T cell receptor beta chains were read from a single sample in a study of shared clonotypes between healthy human individuals. TCRdb keeps only in-frame clones here, not all; method: immunoSEQ multiplex PCR. Here the sample spans roughly 2,300,000 clones, about nine tenths being singletons. The sequenced sample was naive CD4+ T cells from PBMCs. All receptors come from a man aged 18-30 years in good health. Some clones in this sample may be carry-over from other donors' samples. Each CDR3 is given with its conserved first and last residue. The D gene is left open where the match is weak. Some rows have no size entry. The others give once, few or many, or a class for an expanded clone.

TRBV11-2	16	TRBJ2-5	-	TRBD1	CASSFRTGGVGETQYF	TGTGCCAGCAGCTTCCGAACAGGGGGCGTCGGAGAGACCCAGTACTTC
TRBV19	15	TRBJ1-4	once	TRBD1	CASRDRPATNEKLFF	TGTGCCAGTCGGGACAGGCCTGCAACTAATGAAAAACTGTTTTTT
TRBV19	18	TRBJ2-1	-	TRBD1	CASSLWGDLGQGNNEQFF	TGTGCCAGTAGTTTATGGGGGGATCTAGGACAGGGGAACAATGAGCAGTTCTTC
TRBV15	15	TRBJ2-7	-	TRBD1	CATSQYRQGAYEQYF	TGTGCCACCAGCCAATATAGACAGGGGGCATACGAGCAGTACTTC
TRBV18	13	TRBJ1-2	-	-	CASSPAGVHGYTF	TGTGCCAGCTCACCGGCAGGGGTTCATGGCTACACCTTC
TRBV11-3	14	TRBJ2-7	-	-	CASSLVAGAYEQYF	TGTGCCAGCAGCTTAGTAGCAGGGGCCTACGAGCAGTACTTC
TRBV11-3	15	TRBJ2-5	-	-	CASSDRQSLGETQYF	TGTGCCAGCAGCGACCGACAGAGCCTGGGGGAGACCCAGTACTTC
TRBV7-9	13	TRBJ1-1	-	-	CASSFTDRTEAFF	TGTGCCAGCAGCTTCACGGACCGCACTGAAGCTTTCTTT
TRBV7-3	14	TRBJ2-5	-	-	CASSIGQIQETQYF	TGTGCCAGCAGCATAGGACAGATCCAAGAGACCCAGTACTTC
TRBV10-1	13	TRBJ2-2	-	TRBD2	CASSWTSGGELFF	TGCGCCAGCAGTTGGACTAGCGGCGGGGAGCTGTTTTTT
TRBV6-1	14	TRBJ2-5	-	-	CASSYPLLQETQYF	TGTGCCAGCAGTTATCCACTCCTGCAAGAGACCCAGTACTTC
TRBV28	15	TRBJ2-1	-	TRBD1	CASSQDRGAYNEQFF	TGTGCCAGCAGTCAAGACAGGGGTGCCTACAATGAGCAGTTCTTC
TRBV27	13	TRBJ1-2	-	TRBD1	CASSLQGSRGYTF	TGTGCCAGCAGTCTACAGGGGAGCCGGGGCTACACCTTC
TRBV30	15	TRBJ2-1	-	-	CAWRLPGRGRNEQFF	TGTGCCTGGAGACTCCCGGGAAGAGGACGAAATGAGCAGTTCTTC
TRBV10-3	20	TRBJ2-1	-	TRBD2	CAISYWDGSGIRRSYNEQFF	TGTGCCATCAGTTATTGGGATGGTAGCGGGATTAGACGCTCCTACAATGAGCAGTTCTTC
TRBV7-3	15	TRBJ2-3	-	TRBD2	CASSPIGGRADTQYF	TGTGCCAGCAGCCCCATCGGCGGGAGGGCAGATACGCAGTATTTT
TRBV7-2	14	TRBJ1-4	few	-	CASSLTGNNEKLFF	TGTGCCAGCAGCTTAACAGGGAACAATGAAAAACTGTTTTTT
TRBV18	14	TRBJ1-2	-	-	CASSPAGTNYGYTF	TGTGCCAGCTCACCCGCAGGGACCAACTATGGCTACACCTTC
TRBV14	16	TRBJ2-5	-	TRBD2	CASSHLAAQPGETQYF	TGTGCCAGCAGCCATCTAGCGGCCCAACCGGGGGAGACCCAGTACTTC
TRBV5-4	14	TRBJ1-1	-	TRBD1	CASSFNYRGTEAFF	TGTGCCAGCAGCTTTAATTACAGGGGAACTGAAGCTTTCTTT
TRBV28	20	TRBJ2-5	-	TRBD2	CASSPIMGLADTRYQETQYF	TGTGCCAGCAGTCCTATCATGGGACTAGCGGACACCCGGTACCAAGAGACCCAGTACTTC
TRBV29-1	12	TRBJ1-2	-	-	CSVARGGYGYTF	TGCAGCGTTGCTCGGGGTGGCTATGGCTACACCTTC
TRBV19	13	TRBJ1-4	-	-	CASSNGRTEKLFF	TGTGCCAGTAGTAATGGGAGAACTGAAAAACTGTTTTTT
TRBV11-1	14	TRBJ2-7	-	-	CASRSRVYSYEQYF	TGTGCCAGCAGGTCCAGGGTATACTCCTACGAGCAGTACTTC
TRBV5-1	13	TRBJ1-2	-	-	CASTGGSNYGYTF	TGCGCCAGCACCGGAGGGTCTAACTATGGCTACACCTTC
TRBV30	14	TRBJ1-2	few	-	CAWRKGEITYGYTF	TGTGCCTGGAGGAAAGGGGAGATCACCTATGGCTACACCTTC
TRBV27	14	TRBJ2-7	-	-	CASRLTGPSYEQYF	TGTGCCAGCAGACTCACCGGGCCCTCCTACGAGCAGTACTTC
TRBV19	17	TRBJ2-2	-	-	CASSTSGVRAHTGELFF	TGTGCCAGTAGTACCTCAGGGGTACGGGCGCACACCGGGGAGCTGTTTTTT
TRBV30	13	TRBJ2-1	-	-	CAWSVGQGSGQFF	TGTGCCTGGAGTGTAGGGCAGGGGAGTGGGCAGTTCTTC
TRBV28	17	TRBJ2-2	-	-	CGVTTQHGRKNTGELFF	TGTGGGGTTACTACACAACACGGCCGGAAAAACACCGGGGAGCTGTTTTTT